This TCR beta chain comes out of a study of T cell repertoires in cytomegalovirus infection. This clonotype was observed a handful of times. The antigen remains undetermined. Study observations and caveats: The response measured ex vivo was dominated by TCR beta clonotypes (HLA-C-restricted and CMV-specific).

One entry per CDR3 protein, called by TCRdb with MiXCR from the reads. The sample consists of about 310,000 distinct CDR3 sequences, about a tenth of them appearing once. From germline, CDR1 is SQVTM and CDR2 ANQGSEA. The V and J ends lost 4 bases and 8 bases respectively, with 11 bases between them. CDR3 length equals 11 residues. The origin of this receptor is a human donor in good health (CMV status not recorded). Some clones in this sample may be carry-over from other donors' samples. The material sequenced was PBMCs. This sequence joins TRBV29-1 and TRBJ1-2; TRBD1 might be the D (5 bases). CDR3 in amino acids: CSVVGELGYTF. As DNA, the CDR3 is TGCAGCGTTGTGGGGGAGCTGGGCTACACCTTC.